The clone carrying this TCR beta chain was seen a handful of times. As yet, its antigen is unknown. The data stem from a study of T cell responses to AZD1222 COVID-19 vaccine. Profiling relied on immunoSEQ multiplex PCR, and the TCRdb table lists in-frame clones only, not all of them. The table shows 60,000 to 85,000 clones, with about 85% occurring only once. Study observations and caveats: White British donors predominated, females outnumbered males, and clonal diversity was possibly underestimated.

CDR1 is MNHNS and CDR2 is SASEGT in the germline V gene. The CDR3 runs 15 residues. V was trimmed by 1 base and J by 4 bases, leaving 11 bases between them. The V gene is TRBV6-1, the J gene TRBJ1-5; D is uncertain. This receptor was taken from an adult in good health. Sequenced material: peripheral blood, taken on day 0 of AZD1222 vaccination. DNA of the CDR3: TGTGCCAGCAGTGAAGAGGGAACTTGGAATCAGCCCCAGCATTTT. Translating it yields CASSEEGTWNQPQHF.